Included here is one T cell receptor beta chain sequence, with context. This table comes from immunoSEQ multiplex PCR, and its TCRdb copy is limited to in-frame clones, with some not included. Counted here are 150,000 to 200,000 clones, 70% to 90% occurring once; the ten biggest clones make up roughly 8.4%. These data are taken from a study of blood T cell repertoires in COVID-19. Clinical history as reported by participants underpinned cohort assignment. V trimming: 6 bases; J trimming: 2 bases; junction bases outside the gene matches: 8. Germline lookup yields CDR1 KGHSH and CDR2 LQKENI. The CDR3 has 15 amino acids.

The receptor was derived from a woman under 30 who had recovered from COVID-19. The chain carries TRBV18 and TRBJ2-5; 8 nucleotides agree with TRBD1. The specimen sequenced was PBMCs or T cells enriched from blood (not recorded which). CDR3 DNA sequence: TGTGCCAGCTCCGCGGACAGGGACATTCAAGAGACCCAGTACTTC. Its translation is CASSADRDIQETQYF.